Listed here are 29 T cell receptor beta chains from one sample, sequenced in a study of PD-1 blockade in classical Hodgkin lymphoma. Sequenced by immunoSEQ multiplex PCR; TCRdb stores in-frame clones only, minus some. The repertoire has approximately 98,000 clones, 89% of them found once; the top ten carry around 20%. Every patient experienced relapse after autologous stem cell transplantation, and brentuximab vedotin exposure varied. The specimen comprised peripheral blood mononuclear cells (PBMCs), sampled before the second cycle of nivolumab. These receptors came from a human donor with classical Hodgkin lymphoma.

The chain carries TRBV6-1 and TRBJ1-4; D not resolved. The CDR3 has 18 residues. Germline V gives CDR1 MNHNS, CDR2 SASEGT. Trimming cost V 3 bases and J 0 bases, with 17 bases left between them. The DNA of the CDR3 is TGTGCCAGCAGTGACTGGGCCCATTATTCGACAACTAATGAAAAACTGTTTTTT. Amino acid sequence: CASSDWAHYSTTNEKLFF.

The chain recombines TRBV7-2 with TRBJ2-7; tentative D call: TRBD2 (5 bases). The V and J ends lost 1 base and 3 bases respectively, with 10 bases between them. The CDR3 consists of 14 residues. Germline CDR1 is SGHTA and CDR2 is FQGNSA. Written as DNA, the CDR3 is TGTGCCAGCAGCTTAGAAGGGAGCCACTACGAGCAGTACTTC. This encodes CASSLEGSHYEQYF.

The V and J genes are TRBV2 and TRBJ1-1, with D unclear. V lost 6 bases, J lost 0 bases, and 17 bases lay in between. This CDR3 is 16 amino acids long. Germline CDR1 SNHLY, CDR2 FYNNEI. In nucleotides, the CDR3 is TGTGCCAGCAGATCTACTACTGATACAGTGAACACTGAAGCTTTCTTT. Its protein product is CASRSTTDTVNTEAFF. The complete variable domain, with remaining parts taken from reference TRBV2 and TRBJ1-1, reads EPEVTQTPSHQVTQMGQEVILRCVPISNHLYFYWYRQILGQKVEFLVSFYNNEISEKSEIFDDQFSVERPDGSNFTLKIRSTKLEDSAMYFCASRSTTDTVNTEAFFGQGTRLTVV.

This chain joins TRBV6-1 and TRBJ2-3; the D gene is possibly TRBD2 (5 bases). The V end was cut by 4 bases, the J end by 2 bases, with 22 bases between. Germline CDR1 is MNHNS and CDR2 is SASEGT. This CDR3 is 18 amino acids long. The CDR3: CASSGAHGRTLPTDTQYF. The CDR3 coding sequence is TGTGCCAGCAGTGGAGCGCATGGGAGAACCCTCCCCACAGATACGCAGTATTTT.

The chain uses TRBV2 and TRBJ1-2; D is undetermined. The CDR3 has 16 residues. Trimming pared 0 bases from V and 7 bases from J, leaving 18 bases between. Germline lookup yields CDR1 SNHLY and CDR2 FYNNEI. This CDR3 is CASSEALGRSFGGYTF. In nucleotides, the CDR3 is TGTGCCAGCAGTGAAGCGCTGGGCAGATCCTTCGGTGGCTACACCTTC.

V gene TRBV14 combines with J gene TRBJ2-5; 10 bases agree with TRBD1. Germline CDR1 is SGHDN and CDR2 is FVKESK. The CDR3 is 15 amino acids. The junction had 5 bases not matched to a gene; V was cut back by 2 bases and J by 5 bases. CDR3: CASSQSGTGDETQYF. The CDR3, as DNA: TGTGCCAGCAGCCAATCCGGGACAGGGGACGAGACCCAGTACTTC.

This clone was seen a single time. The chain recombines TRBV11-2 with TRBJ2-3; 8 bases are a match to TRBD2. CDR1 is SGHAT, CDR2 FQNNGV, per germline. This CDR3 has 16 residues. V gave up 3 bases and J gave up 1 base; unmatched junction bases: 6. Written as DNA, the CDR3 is TGTGCCAGCAGCTTCACAGCGGGAGTCGGCACAGATACGCAGTATTTT. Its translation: CASSFTAGVGTDTQYF.

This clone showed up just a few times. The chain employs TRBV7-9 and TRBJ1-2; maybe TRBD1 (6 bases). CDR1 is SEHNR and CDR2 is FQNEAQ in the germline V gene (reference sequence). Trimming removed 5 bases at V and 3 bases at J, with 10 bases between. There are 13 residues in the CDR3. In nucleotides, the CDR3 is TGTGCCAGCAGCCCGACAGGATACTATGGCTACACCTTC. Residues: CASSPTGYYGYTF.

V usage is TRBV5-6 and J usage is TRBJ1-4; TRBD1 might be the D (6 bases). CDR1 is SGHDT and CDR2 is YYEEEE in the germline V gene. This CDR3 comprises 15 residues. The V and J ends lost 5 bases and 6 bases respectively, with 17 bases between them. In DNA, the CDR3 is TGTGCCAGCAGTGAACAGGGTTCGTTTGATGAAAAACTGTTTTTT. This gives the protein CASSEQGSFDEKLFF.

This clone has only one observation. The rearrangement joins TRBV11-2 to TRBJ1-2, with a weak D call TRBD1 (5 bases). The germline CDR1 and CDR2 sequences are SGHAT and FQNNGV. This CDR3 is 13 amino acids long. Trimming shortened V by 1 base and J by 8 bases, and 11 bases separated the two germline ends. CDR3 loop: CASSLAGPGGYTF. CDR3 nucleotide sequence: TGTGCCAGCAGCTTAGCAGGGCCCGGAGGCTACACCTTC.

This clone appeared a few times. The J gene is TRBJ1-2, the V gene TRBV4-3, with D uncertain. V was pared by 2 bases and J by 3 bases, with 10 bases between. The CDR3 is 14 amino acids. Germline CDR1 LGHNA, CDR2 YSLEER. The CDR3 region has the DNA TGCGCCAGCAGCCAATTCTCTGGGGACTATGGCTACACCTTC. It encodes CASSQFSGDYGYTF.

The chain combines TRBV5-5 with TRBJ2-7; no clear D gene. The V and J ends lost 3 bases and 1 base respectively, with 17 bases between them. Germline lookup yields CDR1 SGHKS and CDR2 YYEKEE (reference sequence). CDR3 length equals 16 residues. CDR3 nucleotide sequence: TGTGCCAGCAGCTCAAACCAAGGGCACCGATCCTACGAGCAGTACTTC. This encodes CASSSNQGHRSYEQYF. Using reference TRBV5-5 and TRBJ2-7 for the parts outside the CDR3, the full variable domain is DAGVTQSPTHLIKTRGQQVTLRCSPISGHKSVSWYQQVLGQGPQFIFQYYEKEERGRGNFPDRFSARQFPNYSSELNVNALLLGDSALYLCASSSNQGHRSYEQYFGPGTRLTVT.

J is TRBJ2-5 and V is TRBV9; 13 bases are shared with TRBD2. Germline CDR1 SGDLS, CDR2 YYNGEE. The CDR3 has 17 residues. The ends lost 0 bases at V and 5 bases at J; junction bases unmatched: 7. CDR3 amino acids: CASSVGLAGGLRETQYF. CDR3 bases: TGTGCCAGCAGCGTAGGACTAGCGGGAGGCTTACGGGAGACCCAGTACTTC. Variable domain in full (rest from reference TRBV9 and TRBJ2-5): DSGVTQTPKHLITATGQRVTLRCSPRSGDLSVYWYQQSLDQGLQFLIQYYNGEERAKGNILERFSAQQFPDLHSELNLSSLELGDSALYFCASSVGLAGGLRETQYFGPGTRLLVL.

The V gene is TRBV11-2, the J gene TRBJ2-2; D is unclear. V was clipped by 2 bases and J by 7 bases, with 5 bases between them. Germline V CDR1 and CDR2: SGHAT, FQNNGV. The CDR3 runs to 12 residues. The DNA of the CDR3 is TGTGCCAGCAGCTTACTGGGCGGGGAGCTGTTTTTT. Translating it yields CASSLLGGELFF.

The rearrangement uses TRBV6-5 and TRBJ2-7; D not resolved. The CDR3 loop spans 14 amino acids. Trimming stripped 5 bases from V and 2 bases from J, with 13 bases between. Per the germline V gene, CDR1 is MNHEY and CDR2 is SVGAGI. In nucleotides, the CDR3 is TGTGCCAGCAGTGAATGGGCACCTCCCTACGAGCAGTACTTC. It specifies CASSEWAPPYEQYF.

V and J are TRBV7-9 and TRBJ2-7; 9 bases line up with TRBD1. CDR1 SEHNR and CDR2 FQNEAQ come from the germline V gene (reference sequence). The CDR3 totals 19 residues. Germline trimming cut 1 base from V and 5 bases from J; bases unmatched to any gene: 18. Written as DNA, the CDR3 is TGTGCCAGCAGCTTAGAACGCCGGGGAAAGACAGGGGGGAGGGACGAGCAGTACTTC. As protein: CASSLERRGKTGGRDEQYF.

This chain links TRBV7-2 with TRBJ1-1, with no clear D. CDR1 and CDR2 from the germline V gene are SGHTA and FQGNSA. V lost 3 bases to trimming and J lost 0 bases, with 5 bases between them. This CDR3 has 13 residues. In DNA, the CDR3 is TGTGCCAGCAGCTTGGAGTTGAACACTGAAGCTTTCTTT. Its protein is CASSLELNTEAFF.

CDR3 sequence: CASSPMGGTSNQPQHF. DNA of the CDR3: TGTGCCAGCTCACCAATGGGGGGGACTAGCAATCAGCCCCAGCATTTT. The gene calls are TRBV18 and TRBJ1-5; D may be TRBD1 (5 bases). CDR3 size: 16 residues. The germline V gene encodes CDR1 KGHSH and CDR2 LQKENI. Trimming left V 2 bases short and J 0 bases short, with 11 bases between.

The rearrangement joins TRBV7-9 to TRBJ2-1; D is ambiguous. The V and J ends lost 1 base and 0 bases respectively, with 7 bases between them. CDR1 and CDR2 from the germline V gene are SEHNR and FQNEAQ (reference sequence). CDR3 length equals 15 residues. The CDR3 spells CASSLGHDSYNEQFF. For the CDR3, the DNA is TGTGCCAGCAGCTTAGGACATGACTCCTACAATGAGCAGTTCTTC.

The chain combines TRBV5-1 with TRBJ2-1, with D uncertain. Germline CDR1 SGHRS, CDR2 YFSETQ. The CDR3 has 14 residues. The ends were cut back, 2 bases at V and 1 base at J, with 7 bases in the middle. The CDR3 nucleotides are TGCGCCAGCAGCTTAAGCGCTTCCTACAATGAGCAGTTCTTC. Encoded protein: CASSLSASYNEQFF. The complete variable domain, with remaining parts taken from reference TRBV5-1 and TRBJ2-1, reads KAGVTQTPRYLIKTRGQQVTLSCSPISGHRSVSWYQQTPGQGLQFLFEYFSETQRNKGNFPGRFSGRQFSNSRSEMNVSTLELGDSALYLCASSLSASYNEQFFGPGTRLTVL.

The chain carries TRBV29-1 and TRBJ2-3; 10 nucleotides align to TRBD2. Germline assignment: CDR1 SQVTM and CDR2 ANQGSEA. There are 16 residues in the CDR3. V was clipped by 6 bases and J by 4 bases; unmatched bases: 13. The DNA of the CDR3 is TGCAGCGTCCACACATTTAGCGGGAGGTCGGCAGATACGCAGTATTTT. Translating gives CSVHTFSGRSADTQYF.

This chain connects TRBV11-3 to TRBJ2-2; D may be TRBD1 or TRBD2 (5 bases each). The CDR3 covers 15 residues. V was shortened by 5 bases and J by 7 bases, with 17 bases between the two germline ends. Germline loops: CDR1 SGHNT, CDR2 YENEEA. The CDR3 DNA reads TGTGCCAGCAGCGCCGGGACCTTCCACGGCGGGGAGCTGTTTTTT. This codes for CASSAGTFHGGELFF.

The CDR3 coding sequence is TGTGCCAGCAGTTACGGGGACGAGCAGTACTTC. Amino acids: CASSYGDEQYF. J is TRBJ2-7 and V is TRBV6-1, with D possibly being TRBD2 (5 bases). Germline CDR1 is MNHNS and CDR2 is SASEGT. The V end lost 5 bases, the J end lost 5 bases, and 7 bases lay between the germline ends. The CDR3 totals 11 residues.

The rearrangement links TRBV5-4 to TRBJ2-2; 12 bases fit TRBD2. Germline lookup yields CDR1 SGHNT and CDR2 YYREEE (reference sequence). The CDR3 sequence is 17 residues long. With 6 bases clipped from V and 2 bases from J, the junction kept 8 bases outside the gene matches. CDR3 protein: CASMASGRVINTGELFF. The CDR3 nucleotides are TGTGCCAGCATGGCTAGCGGGAGGGTAATCAACACCGGGGAGCTGTTTTTT.

This CDR3 is CASRRDRYSNQPQHF. CDR3 DNA sequence: TGTGCCAGCAGACGGGACAGATATAGCAATCAGCCCCAGCATTTT. The V gene is TRBV6-5, the J gene TRBJ1-5; 7 bases align to TRBD1. Trimming removed 6 bases from V and 0 bases from J; junction bases left unmatched: 5. The germline gives CDR1 MNHEY, CDR2 SVGAGI. The length of the CDR3 is 15 residues.

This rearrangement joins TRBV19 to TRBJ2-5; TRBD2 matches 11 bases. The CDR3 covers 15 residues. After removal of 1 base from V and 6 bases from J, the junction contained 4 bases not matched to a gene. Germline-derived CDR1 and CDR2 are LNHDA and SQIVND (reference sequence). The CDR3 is CASSIGASGRKTQYF. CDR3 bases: TGTGCCAGTAGTATAGGGGCTAGCGGGAGGAAGACCCAGTACTTC.

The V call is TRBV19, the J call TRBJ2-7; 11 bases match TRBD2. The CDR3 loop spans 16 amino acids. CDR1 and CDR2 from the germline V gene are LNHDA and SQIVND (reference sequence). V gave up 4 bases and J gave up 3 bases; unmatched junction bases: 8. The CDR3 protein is CASSTLLAGADYEQYF. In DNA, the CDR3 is TGTGCCAGTAGTACCCTACTAGCGGGGGCGGACTACGAGCAGTACTTC.

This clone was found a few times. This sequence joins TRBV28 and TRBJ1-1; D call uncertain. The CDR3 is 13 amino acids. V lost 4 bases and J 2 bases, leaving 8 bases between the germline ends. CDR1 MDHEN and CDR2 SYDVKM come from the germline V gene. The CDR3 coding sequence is TGTGCCAGCAGTTGGAAGCTAAACACTGAAGCTTTCTTT. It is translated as CASSWKLNTEAFF.

CDR3 in DNA: TGTGCCAGCAGCGGACTAGCGAGCACAGATACGCAGTATTTT. It codes for CASSGLASTDTQYF. The J gene is TRBJ2-3, the V gene TRBV5-5, with TRBD2 identical over 9 bases. The CDR3 is made up of 14 amino acids. The junction had 0 bases not matched to a gene; V was cut back by 4 bases and J by 0 bases. The germline gives CDR1 SGHKS, CDR2 YYEKEE (reference sequence).